The T cell receptor beta chain under discussion was sequenced for a study of T cells in Graves' hyperthyroidism and ophthalmopathy. Subjects aged 18 to 65 presented with newly diagnosed hyperthyroidism of less than 2 months' duration. This clonotype came up many times. V dropped 1 base and J dropped 1 base, with 8 bases sitting between them. CDR3 length: 14 residues. Germline V lookup: CDR1 SGHAT, CDR2 FQNNGV. What was amplified from RNA transcripts were TCR beta CDR3 regions. The TCR CDR3 first-round RT-PCR relied on the HTBI primer set. TCRdb re-called the multiplex PCR reads through MiXCR, storing one row per CDR3 protein. Here the sample spans some 760,000 distinct CDR3 sequences, 14% being singletons.

This chain links TRBV11-2 with TRBJ2-7; no clear D. This clonotype originated in a woman aged 18 to 35 with Graves' hyperthyroidism. The sample was blood. The CDR3 bases are TGTGCCAGCAGCTTAGCTGGTCTTTCCTACGAGCAGTACTTC. Translation: CASSLAGLSYEQYF.